The present entry profiles one T cell receptor beta chain with its context. Assay: immunoSEQ multiplex PCR; the TCRdb copy retains only in-frame clones and omits some. The sample consists of some 60,000 clones, about 90% of them appearing once. The CDR3 sequence is 15 residues long. Germline CDR1 and CDR2: KGHSH and LQKENI. J lost 2 bases, V lost 1 base, and 1 base had no gene match. The record originates from a study of T cell changes during pregnancy in multiple sclerosis. This receptor was taken from a female donor with multiple sclerosis, enrolled in a pregnancy study. The sample consisted of CD4+ T cells from peripheral blood mononuclear cells, taken in the first trimester of pregnancy. This chain connects TRBV18 to TRBJ2-1; 8 nucleotides match TRBD2. The DNA of the CDR3 is TGTGCCAGCTCACCACTAGCGGGGACCTACAATGAGCAGTTCTTC. Translated: CASSPLAGTYNEQFF.